One and the same sample provided the 20 T cell receptor beta chains below, sequenced in a study of blood T cell repertoires in COVID-19. Sequenced by immunoSEQ multiplex PCR; TCRdb stores in-frame clones only, minus some. The profile shows a few hundred thousand clones, around 88% of them singletons. The sample taken for sequencing was PBMCs or T cells enriched from blood (not recorded which). These receptors all come from a woman aged 25 to 45 who had been exposed to COVID-19.

This clone was counted between two and nine times. The gene calls are TRBV19 and TRBJ2-1, with 14 bases fitting TRBD2. Trimming removed 10 bases from V and 9 bases from J; junction bases left unmatched: 8. The CDR3 is 14 amino acids. CDR1 is LNHDA, CDR2 SQIVND, per germline (reference sequence). CDR3 bases: TGTGCCACCAAGGGACTAGCGGGAGTTTTTGAGCAGTTCTTC. Encoded protein: CATKGLAGVFEQFF.

The V gene is TRBV19, the J gene TRBJ2-6; 7 bases align to TRBD1. Germline CDR1 is LNHDA and CDR2 is SQIVND (reference sequence). The CDR3 loop spans 20 amino acids. V trimming: 3 bases; J trimming: 0 bases; junction bases outside the gene matches: 14. The CDR3 nucleotides are TGTGCCAGTAGTATTGGCTATTCGGGACAGCCCCTCTCTGGGGCCAACGTCCTGACTTTC. Translation: CASSIGYSGQPLSGANVLTF. Full variable domain (rest looked up from reference TRBV19 and TRBJ2-6): DGGITQSPKYLFRKEGQNVTLSCEQNLNHDAMYWYRQDPGQGLRLIYYSQIVNDFQKGDIAEGYSVSREKKESFPLTVTSAQKNPTAFYLCASSIGYSGQPLSGANVLTFGAGSRLTVL.

DNA of the CDR3: TGTGCCAGCAGTGACGACAGGGTCTACACCTTC. Its translation is CASSDDRVYTF. This chain joins TRBV2 and TRBJ1-2; 7 positions agree with TRBD1. This CDR3 spans 11 amino acids. Germline lookup yields CDR1 SNHLY and CDR2 FYNNEI. The V gene end was trimmed by 3 bases and the J gene end by 10 bases; junction bases not matched to a gene: 2.

J is TRBJ1-6 and V is TRBV14; 7 bases match TRBD1. V shed 3 bases, J shed 0 bases, and the junction held 5 bases outside the gene matches. Germline values: CDR1 SGHDN, CDR2 FVKESK. The CDR3 is 17 residues long. This CDR3 is CASSHRQGGSYNSPLHF. The CDR3 DNA is TGTGCCAGCAGCCATAGACAGGGCGGCTCCTATAATTCACCCCTCCACTTT.

This chain joins TRBV27 and TRBJ2-7; 7 nucleotides align to TRBD1. The V segment lost 4 bases and the J segment 5 bases; nucleotides outside the gene matches: 14. Germline CDR1 MNHEY, CDR2 SMNVEV (reference sequence). The CDR3 covers 16 residues. The CDR3 nucleotides read TGTGCCAGCAGTTCAATGGTTACAGGGGTAGGCAACGAGCAGTACTTC. This translates into CASSSMVTGVGNEQYF.

The V gene is TRBV30, the J gene TRBJ1-5; D is possibly TRBD1 (6 bases). Trimming removed 2 bases from V and 2 bases from J, with 7 bases in between. This CDR3 has 13 amino acids. CDR1 is GTSNPN, CDR2 SVGIG, per germline (reference sequence). This CDR3 reads CAWSYRGNQPQHF. CDR3 nucleotide sequence: TGTGCCTGGAGTTACAGGGGCAATCAGCCCCAGCATTTT. The entire variable domain, with the rest obtained from reference TRBV30 and TRBJ1-5, is as follows: SQTIHQWPATLVQPVGSPLSLECTVEGTSNPNLYWYRQAAGRGLQLLFYSVGIGQISSEVPQNLSASRPQDRQFILSSKKLLLSDSGFYLCAWSYRGNQPQHFGDGTRLSIL.

The rearrangement links TRBV29-1 to TRBJ2-7; TRBD1 agrees at 9 bases. The J segment lost 5 bases and the V segment lost 0 bases, leaving 5 bases of the junction unmatched. Germline CDR1 is SQVTM and CDR2 is ANQGSEA. The CDR3 loop spans 14 amino acids. In DNA, the CDR3 is TGCAGCGTTGAAGATCGGGGACAGGGAAACGAGCAGTACTTC. As protein: CSVEDRGQGNEQYF.

The V call is TRBV2, the J call TRBJ2-3, with D perhaps matching TRBD2 (5 bases). With 3 bases removed from V and 2 bases from J, the gap between germline ends came to 12 bases. The CDR3 has 15 amino acids. Germline CDR1 is SNHLY and CDR2 is FYNNEI. In DNA, the CDR3 is TGTGCCAGCAGTGACGGACTCCATACCACAGATACGCAGTATTTT. Residues: CASSDGLHTTDTQYF.

The chain carries TRBV15 and TRBJ2-7, with D possibly TRBD2 on 6 matching bases. CDR1 and CDR2 (germline): LNHNV, YYDKDF (reference sequence). Trimming removed 7 bases at V and 1 base at J, with 14 bases between. This CDR3 region has 14 residues. In DNA form, the CDR3 reads TGTGCCACCAATAGGGGCGGGATGTCCTACGAGCAGTACTTC. Amino acid sequence: CATNRGGMSYEQYF.

J is TRBJ2-7 and V is TRBV5-4, with D possibly being TRBD1 (7 bases). The CDR3 is made up of 17 amino acids. Looked up from germline, CDR1 is SGHNT and CDR2 is YYREEE (reference sequence). Deletions cut 4 bases from V and 2 bases from J, with 22 bases between. CDR3 protein: CASSRSTGDFTAYEQYF. In nucleotides, the CDR3 is TGTGCCAGCAGCCGCAGTACAGGGGACTTTACCGCCTACGAGCAGTACTTC.

A remark on this clone: The germline gene is not matched at one end of the junction; a read error may be the cause. The chain combines TRBV7-7 with TRBJ2-2, with D perhaps matching TRBD1 (6 bases). From germline, CDR1 is SSHAT and CDR2 FNYEAQ (reference sequence). This CDR3 has 18 residues. The CDR3 protein is CASSLRPPWTENTGELFF. DNA for the CDR3: TGTGCTAGCAGCTTACGCCCCCCCTGGACAGAGAACACCGGGGAGCTGTTTTTT.

This chain joins TRBV2 and TRBJ1-5; 11 bases line up with TRBD1. Trimming removed 8 bases from V and 4 bases from J; junction bases left unmatched: 10. From germline, CDR1 is SNHLY and CDR2 FYNNEI. The CDR3 extends over 16 amino acids. CDR3 amino acids: CASVSSGTGGNQPQHF. As DNA, the CDR3 is TGTGCCAGCGTATCCTCCGGGACAGGGGGAAATCAGCCCCAGCATTTT.

This chain uses TRBV2 with TRBJ2-7, with D maybe TRBD1 (6 bases). The length of the CDR3 is 14 residues. V lost 2 bases and J 3 bases, leaving 11 bases between the germline ends. In germline, CDR1 is SNHLY, CDR2 FYNNEI. The CDR3 sequence is CASSEIRGGYEQYF. The CDR3 bases are TGTGCCAGCAGTGAAATAAGAGGGGGCTACGAGCAGTACTTC.

A single count supports this clone. One end of the junction does not line up with germline, which may come from a read error. The J gene is TRBJ1-4, the V gene TRBV15, with 8 bases aligning to TRBD1. The CDR3 is 17 amino acids. From germline, CDR1 is LNHNV and CDR2 YYDKDF (reference sequence). Here the CDR3 reads CATSRGAGGASKEKLFF. The CDR3 bases are TGTGCCACCAGCAGAGGTGCAGGGGGCGCCTCTAAGGAAAAACTGTTTTTT.

This clone has at least ten counts. The chain has TRBV6-5 and TRBJ2-7; D might be TRBD1 (5 bases). The CDR3 runs to 13 residues. Germline V CDR1 and CDR2: MNHEY, SVGAGI. The ends were cut back, 7 bases at V and 2 bases at J, with 12 bases in the middle. The CDR3 nucleotides are TGTGCCAGCAATTGGGCAGGGACCTACGAGCAGTACTTC. Translating it yields CASNWAGTYEQYF.

This clone appeared a single time. J is TRBJ1-6 and V is TRBV19; D uncertain. CDR3 length equals 17 residues. V shed 3 bases and J shed 4 bases, with 16 bases lying between them. CDR1 is LNHDA and CDR2 is SQIVND in the germline V gene (reference sequence). CDR3 sequence: CASSIGGAGFYNSPLHF. The CDR3 bases are TGTGCCAGTAGTATCGGTGGCGCGGGATTTTATAATTCACCCCTCCACTTT. The whole variable domain, remainder taken from reference TRBV19 and TRBJ1-6, is DGGITQSPKYLFRKEGQNVTLSCEQNLNHDAMYWYRQDPGQGLRLIYYSQIVNDFQKGDIAEGYSVSREKKESFPLTVTSAQKNPTAFYLCASSIGGAGFYNSPLHFGNGTRLTVT.

The chain couples TRBV18 to TRBJ1-2, with D possibly being TRBD1 (6 bases). The germline CDR1 and CDR2 sequences are KGHSH and LQKENI. Trimming shortened V by 6 bases and J by 0 bases, and 17 bases separated the two germline ends. The CDR3 runs 16 residues. The CDR3 sequence: CASSIGGQFSNYGYTF. In DNA form, the CDR3 reads TGTGCCAGCTCCATCGGGGGGCAGTTTTCTAACTATGGCTACACCTTC.

The V call is TRBV11-3, the J call TRBJ2-1; 9 nucleotides agree with TRBD2. The CDR3 is made up of 15 amino acids. The J segment lost 7 bases and the V segment lost 5 bases, leaving 9 bases of the junction unmatched. CDR1 SGHNT and CDR2 YENEEA come from the germline V gene. CDR3 sequence reads: CASSPGLARQNEQFF. Here the CDR3 DNA reads TGTGCCAGCAGCCCCGGACTAGCGCGGCAAAATGAGCAGTTCTTC.

The chain joins TRBV6-5 to TRBJ2-7, with D possibly matching TRBD1 (5 bases). V was clipped by 0 bases and J by 2 bases, with 14 bases between them. This CDR3 is 16 amino acids long. The V gene's germline CDR1 is MNHEY and CDR2 SVGAGI. CDR3 residues: CASSYSGQGKTYEQYF. In nucleotides, the CDR3 is TGTGCCAGCAGTTACTCGGGCCAGGGAAAGACCTACGAGCAGTACTTC.

The rearrangement uses TRBV29-1 and TRBJ1-1; 8 bases are shared with TRBD1. This CDR3 comprises 12 residues. V shed 5 bases and J 4 bases; nucleotides not matched to a gene: 3. Germline-derived CDR1 and CDR2 are SQVTM and ANQGSEA. CDR3 coding DNA: TGCAGCGTTCACGGGACAGGCACTGAAGCTTTCTTT. Translated, it gives CSVHGTGTEAFF. The full variable domain, its missing parts supplied by reference TRBV29-1 and TRBJ1-1, is SAVISQKPSRDICQRGTSLTIQCQVDSQVTMMFWYRQQPGQSLTLIATANQGSEATYESGFVIDKFPISRPNLTFSTLTVSNMSPEDSSIYLCSVHGTGTEAFFGQGTRLTVV.